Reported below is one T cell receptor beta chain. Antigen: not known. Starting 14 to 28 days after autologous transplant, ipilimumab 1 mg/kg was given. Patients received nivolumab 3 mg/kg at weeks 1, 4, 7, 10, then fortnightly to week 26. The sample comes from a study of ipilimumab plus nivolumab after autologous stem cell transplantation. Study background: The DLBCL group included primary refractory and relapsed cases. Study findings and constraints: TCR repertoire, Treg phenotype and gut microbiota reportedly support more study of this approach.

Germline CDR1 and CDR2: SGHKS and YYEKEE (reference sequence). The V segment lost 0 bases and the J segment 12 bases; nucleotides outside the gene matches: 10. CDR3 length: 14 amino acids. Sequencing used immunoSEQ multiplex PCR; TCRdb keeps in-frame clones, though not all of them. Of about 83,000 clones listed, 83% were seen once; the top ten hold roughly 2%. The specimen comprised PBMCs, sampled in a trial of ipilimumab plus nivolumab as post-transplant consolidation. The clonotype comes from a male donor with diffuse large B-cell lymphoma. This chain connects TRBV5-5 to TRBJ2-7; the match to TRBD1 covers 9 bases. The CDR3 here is CASSLAIGKGQGYF. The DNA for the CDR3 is TGTGCCAGCAGCTTGGCCATCGGGAAGGGACAGGGGTACTTC.